Below, 26 T cell receptor beta chains from the same sample are listed, as sequenced in a study of technical replicates of blood from a few donors. Some clones are missing from TCRdb's copy, which holds only in-frame ones; the method was immunoSEQ multiplex PCR. Of approximately 80,000 clones listed, roughly 98% are singletons. Sequencing was done on a sample of T cells isolated from PBMCs. These TCRs come from a human donor in good health.

The V call is TRBV6-5, the J call TRBJ2-5; 12 bases match TRBD2. The CDR3 contains 15 residues. Germline CDR1 reads MNHEY; CDR2 reads SVGAGI. V gave up 7 bases and J gave up 4 bases; unmatched junction bases: 7. The CDR3 region has the DNA TGTGCCAGCAAGGCTAGCGGGAGGGAAGGAGAGACCCAGTACTTC. Residues: CASKASGREGETQYF.

This clone has a single count. This chain uses TRBV12-5 with TRBJ2-2; D is possibly TRBD1 (5 bases). V lost 0 bases and J lost 3, with 11 bases in between. The V gene's germline CDR1 is LGHNT and CDR2 FRNRAP. There are 16 residues in the CDR3. As DNA, the CDR3 is TGTGCTAGTGGTTTGGTATTTATAGGGGACACCGGGGAGCTGTTTTTT. This encodes CASGLVFIGDTGELFF.

The V and J genes are TRBV7-9 and TRBJ2-5; TRBD1 matches 7 bases. Germline V gene data show CDR1 as SEHNR and CDR2 as FQNEAQ (reference sequence). The CDR3 loop spans 15 amino acids. V shed 8 bases, J shed 1 base, and the junction held 10 bases outside the gene matches. The CDR3 sequence is CASGFSGTAQETQYF. Here the CDR3 DNA reads TGTGCCAGCGGATTCTCCGGGACAGCCCAAGAGACCCAGTACTTC. Looking up the rest from reference TRBV7-9 and TRBJ2-5 gives the full variable domain: DTGVSQNPRHKITKRGQNVTFRCDPISEHNRLYWYRQTLGQGPEFLTYFQNEAQLEKSRLLSDRFSAERPKGSFSTLEIQRTEQGDSAMYLCASGFSGTAQETQYFGPGTRLLVL.

The chain is built from TRBV2 and TRBJ1-2; the D gene is possibly TRBD1 (5 bases). V lost 3 bases, J lost 5 bases, and 13 bases lay in between. This CDR3 comprises 14 residues. The germline V gene has CDR1 SNHLY and CDR2 FYNNEI. CDR3 residues: CASSEEGRRYGYTF. CDR3 coding DNA: TGTGCCAGCAGTGAGGAGGGACGGCGGTATGGCTACACCTTC. The full variable domain, rest sourced from reference TRBV2 and TRBJ1-2, is EPEVTQTPSHQVTQMGQEVILRCVPISNHLYFYWYRQILGQKVEFLVSFYNNEISEKSEIFDDQFSVERPDGSNFTLKIRSTKLEDSAMYFCASSEEGRRYGYTFGSGTRLTVV.

The V call is TRBV7-2, the J call TRBJ2-3, with 7 bases lining up with TRBD1. Germline CDR1 reads SGHTA; CDR2 reads FQGNSA. With V trimmed by 5 bases and J by 3 bases, 5 bases remained unmatched. The length of the CDR3 is 14 residues. The CDR3 spells CASSQRTGTDTQYF. The CDR3 DNA sequence: TGTGCCAGCAGCCAGCGGACAGGTACAGATACGCAGTATTTT.

V usage is TRBV4-1 and J usage is TRBJ2-2, with TRBD2 identical over 11 bases. Per the germline V gene, CDR1 is MGHRA and CDR2 is YSYEKL. The V and J ends lost 0 bases and 9 bases, in that order; junction bases with no gene match: 15. The CDR3 totals 19 residues. CDR3 residues: CASSQEDFSGGAIRRELFF. The DNA of the CDR3 is TGCGCCAGCAGCCAAGAGGATTTTAGCGGGGGGGCCATTAGGCGGGAGCTGTTTTTT.

The chain recombines TRBV6-5 with TRBJ1-5; TRBD1 aligns across 9 bases. CDR1 and CDR2 from the germline V gene are MNHEY and SVGAGI. The CDR3 contains 14 residues. V was pared by 6 bases and J by 6 bases, with 6 bases of the junction left unmatched. The CDR3 loop reads CASSKQGAIQPQHF. The CDR3 DNA sequence: TGTGCCAGCAGCAAACAGGGGGCTATTCAGCCCCAGCATTTT.

The gene calls are TRBV30 and TRBJ1-1; weak D call: TRBD1 (6 bases). V was clipped by 0 bases and J by 5 bases, with 10 bases between them. The germline gives CDR1 GTSNPN, CDR2 SVGIG (reference sequence). This CDR3 contains 13 residues. CDR3 sequence reads: CAWSVYRATEAFF. CDR3 nucleotide sequence: TGTGCCTGGAGTGTATACAGGGCAACTGAAGCTTTCTTT. The whole variable domain, remainder taken from reference TRBV30 and TRBJ1-1, is SQTIHQWPATLVQPVGSPLSLECTVEGTSNPNLYWYRQAAGRGLQLLFYSVGIGQISSEVPQNLSASRPQDRQFILSSKKLLLSDSGFYLCAWSVYRATEAFFGQGTRLTVV.

This clone was counted once. DNA of the CDR3: TGTGCCAGCAGCCGACAGGGGGCGTCAGATACGCAGTATTTT. Translated: CASSRQGASDTQYF. The V call is TRBV7-2, the J call TRBJ2-3; 10 positions agree with TRBD1. V shed 5 bases and J 4 bases; nucleotides not matched to a gene: 3. Germline V gene data show CDR1 as SGHTA and CDR2 as FQGNSA. The CDR3 has 14 amino acids.

This chain links TRBV11-3 with TRBJ2-5, with 10 bases aligning to TRBD2. The length of the CDR3 is 16 residues. Germline V CDR1 and CDR2: SGHNT, YENEEA. V was clipped by 3 bases and J by 6 bases; unmatched bases: 10. CDR3 protein: CASSFEGAGGPQTQYF. CDR3 coding DNA: TGTGCCAGCAGCTTTGAGGGAGCGGGGGGGCCGCAGACCCAGTACTTC. The whole variable domain, filled in from reference TRBV11-3 and TRBJ2-5, reads EAGVVQSPRYKIIEKKQPVAFWCNPISGHNTLYWYLQNLGQGPELLIRYENEEAVDDSQLPKDRFSAERLKGVDSTLKIQPAELGDSAVYLCASSFEGAGGPQTQYFGPGTRLLVL.

The chain has TRBV2 and TRBJ2-7; D is possibly TRBD2 (6 bases). Looked up from germline, CDR1 is SNHLY and CDR2 is FYNNEI. Trimming stripped 6 bases from V and 6 bases from J, with 24 bases between. CDR3 size: 16 residues. CDR3 in DNA: TGTGCCAGCAGGGGTGCGGGGCCTAACCACGACCGCGAGCAGTACTTC. This sequence encodes CASRGAGPNHDREQYF.

The chain carries TRBV4-1 and TRBJ2-2; D is perhaps TRBD1 (5 bases). CDR1 and CDR2 from the germline V gene are MGHRA and YSYEKL. Trimming cost V 4 bases and J 1 base, with 19 bases left between them. This CDR3 region has 18 residues. CDR3 in amino acids: CASSLAGAVTLNTGELFF. The DNA of the CDR3 is TGCGCCAGCAGCCTCGCTGGGGCAGTAACATTGAACACCGGGGAGCTGTTTTTT.

This chain joins TRBV5-1 and TRBJ1-1, with 10 positions matching TRBD1. The germline CDR1 and CDR2 sequences are SGHRS and YFSETQ. CDR3 length: 15 amino acids. The trim removed 4 bases at V and 3 bases at J, leaving 6 bases unmatched. The CDR3 is CASSTGQGMDTEAFF. The CDR3 DNA reads as TGCGCCAGCAGCACGGGACAGGGGATGGACACTGAAGCTTTCTTT.

This clone was seen a single time. The chain joins TRBV4-1 to TRBJ2-1; 9 bases map to TRBD2. Germline CDR1 is MGHRA and CDR2 is YSYEKL. The CDR3 consists of 16 residues. J was trimmed by 9 bases and V by 1 base; bases with no gene match: 10. As DNA, the CDR3 is TGCGCCAGCAGCCAAGGTGGCGGGGGGGCGGCTAGTGAGCAGTTCTTC. The encoded protein is CASSQGGGGAASEQFF.

This clone has a single count. This chain's CDR3 is CASSPLRRETYEQYF. The CDR3 DNA sequence: TGCGCCAGCAGCCCCCTAAGGAGGGAGACCTACGAGCAGTACTTC. This sequence joins TRBV5-1 and TRBJ2-7; possible D gene TRBD2, 6 bases. V lost 4 bases and J 2 bases, leaving 16 bases between the germline ends. The CDR3 length is 15 residues. Germline CDR1 reads SGHRS; CDR2 reads YFSETQ.

J is TRBJ1-1 and V is TRBV5-1, with unresolved D. Germline values: CDR1 SGHRS, CDR2 YFSETQ. This CDR3 has 14 amino acids. The V end lost 6 bases, the J end lost 0 bases, and 12 bases lay between the germline ends. CDR3: CASNRGGLNTEAFF. CDR3 nucleotides: TGCGCCAGCAACCGGGGAGGGTTGAACACTGAAGCTTTCTTT.

The V and J genes are TRBV19 and TRBJ2-1; D is possibly TRBD1 (6 bases). CDR3 length: 14 residues. CDR1 LNHDA and CDR2 SQIVND come from the germline V gene (reference sequence). V lost 4 bases and J 2 bases, leaving 9 bases between the germline ends. CDR3 sequence (DNA): TGTGCCAGTAGTAAAGGACAGACCTACAATGAGCAGTTCTTC. It codes for CASSKGQTYNEQFF.

The V gene is TRBV2, the J gene TRBJ1-5; D is ambiguous. The V and J ends lost 4 bases and 9 bases respectively, with 16 bases between them. The germline gives CDR1 SNHLY, CDR2 FYNNEI. The CDR3 is made up of 14 amino acids. CDR3 protein: CASSAESGSGPQHF. The CDR3 DNA is TGTGCCAGCAGTGCTGAATCCGGCAGCGGGCCCCAGCATTTT. Combining the CDR3 with reference TRBV2 and TRBJ1-5 gives the whole variable domain EPEVTQTPSHQVTQMGQEVILRCVPISNHLYFYWYRQILGQKVEFLVSFYNNEISEKSEIFDDQFSVERPDGSNFTLKIRSTKLEDSAMYFCASSAESGSGPQHFGDGTRLSIL.

V is TRBV20-1 and J is TRBJ2-7; possible D gene TRBD2, 5 bases. V lost 5 bases and J 4 bases, leaving 9 bases between the germline ends. CDR1 DFQATT and CDR2 SNEGSKA come from the germline V gene (reference sequence). The CDR3 is made up of 11 amino acids. The CDR3 spells CSALGGYEQYF. The CDR3 DNA reads as TGCAGTGCTCTGGGCGGGTACGAGCAGTACTTC.

This clone was counted a single time. The chain couples TRBV9 to TRBJ2-5, with 8 bases lining up with TRBD2. The V gene end was trimmed by 1 base and the J gene end by 1 base; junction bases not matched to a gene: 9. The CDR3 consists of 17 residues. Germline assignment: CDR1 SGDLS and CDR2 YYNGEE. The CDR3 DNA reads as TGTGCCAGCAGCGTATCCGGCGGGGGGCGTCCCCAAGAGACCCAGTACTTC. Protein: CASSVSGGGRPQETQYF. Together with reference TRBV9 and TRBJ2-5, the CDR3 gives the full variable domain: DSGVTQTPKHLITATGQRVTLRCSPRSGDLSVYWYQQSLDQGLQFLIQYYNGEERAKGNILERFSAQQFPDLHSELNLSSLELGDSALYFCASSVSGGGRPQETQYFGPGTRLLVL.

This clone was counted a single time. The rearrangement links TRBV11-3 to TRBJ1-4, with no clear D. With 4 bases removed from V and 5 bases from J, the gap between germline ends came to 11 bases. The CDR3 sequence is 14 residues long. In germline, CDR1 is SGHNT, CDR2 YENEEA. CDR3: CASSSGRENEKLFF. The CDR3 region has the DNA TGTGCCAGCAGCTCCGGACGGGAGAATGAAAAACTGTTTTTT.

A remark on this clone: The junction does not match germline at one end; this may be a read error. The V call is TRBV6-6, the J call TRBJ1-5; no reliable D call. CDR1 and CDR2 (germline): MNHNY, SVGAGI (reference sequence). This CDR3 comprises 13 residues. CDR3 loop: CASRRRVTSPIQF. The CDR3 DNA is TGTGCCAGCAGGCGCCGTGTGACAAGCCCGATACAATTT.

The V and J genes are TRBV5-1 and TRBJ2-2, with a weak D call TRBD2 (5 bases). The germline V gene has CDR1 SGHRS and CDR2 YFSETQ. The CDR3 loop spans 12 amino acids. V lost 4 bases, J lost 6 bases, and 7 bases lay in between. Here the CDR3 DNA reads TGCGCCAGCAGCCTGGACTCCGGGGAGCTGTTTTTT. As protein: CASSLDSGELFF.

The chain carries TRBV10-2 and TRBJ2-1; D gene unclear. The CDR3 is 13 amino acids. The germline V and J ends were trimmed by 3 bases and 4 bases, with 7 bases remaining between them. Germline V CDR1 and CDR2: WSHSY, SAAADI. The DNA of the CDR3 is TGCGCCAGCAGTGAACCCAGGTACAATGAGCAGTTCTTC. Protein: CASSEPRYNEQFF.

The V gene is TRBV2, the J gene TRBJ2-7; 9 positions agree with TRBD2. The CDR3 is 14 residues long. V lost 9 bases to trimming and J lost 0 bases; unmatched junction nucleotides: 6. In germline, CDR1 is SNHLY, CDR2 FYNNEI. The CDR3 coding sequence is TGTGCCAGTACGCGGGAGGGGAGCTCCTACGAGCAGTACTTC. Translation gives CASTREGSSYEQYF.

V gene TRBV29-1 combines with J gene TRBJ1-1, with D perhaps TRBD1 (6 bases). The CDR3 contains 14 residues. With 7 bases removed from V and 0 bases from J, the gap between germline ends came to 15 bases. Germline lookup yields CDR1 SQVTM and CDR2 ANQGSEA. CDR3 sequence reads: CSGSRGALNTEAFF. DNA for the CDR3: TGCAGCGGATCCCGGGGGGCGTTGAACACTGAAGCTTTCTTT.